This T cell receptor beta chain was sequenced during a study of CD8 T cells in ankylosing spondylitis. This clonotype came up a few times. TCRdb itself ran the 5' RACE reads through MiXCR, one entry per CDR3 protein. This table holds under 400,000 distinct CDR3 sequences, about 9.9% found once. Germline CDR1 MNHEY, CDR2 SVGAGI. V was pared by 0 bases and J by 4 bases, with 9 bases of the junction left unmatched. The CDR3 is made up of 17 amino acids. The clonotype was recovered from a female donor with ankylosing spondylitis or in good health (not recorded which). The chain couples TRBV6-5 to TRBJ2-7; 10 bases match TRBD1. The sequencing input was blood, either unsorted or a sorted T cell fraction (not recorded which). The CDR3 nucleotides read TGTGCCAGCAGTTACTCGGCCCTGGGACAGGGGACTTACGAGCAGTACTTC. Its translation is CASSYSALGQGTYEQYF.